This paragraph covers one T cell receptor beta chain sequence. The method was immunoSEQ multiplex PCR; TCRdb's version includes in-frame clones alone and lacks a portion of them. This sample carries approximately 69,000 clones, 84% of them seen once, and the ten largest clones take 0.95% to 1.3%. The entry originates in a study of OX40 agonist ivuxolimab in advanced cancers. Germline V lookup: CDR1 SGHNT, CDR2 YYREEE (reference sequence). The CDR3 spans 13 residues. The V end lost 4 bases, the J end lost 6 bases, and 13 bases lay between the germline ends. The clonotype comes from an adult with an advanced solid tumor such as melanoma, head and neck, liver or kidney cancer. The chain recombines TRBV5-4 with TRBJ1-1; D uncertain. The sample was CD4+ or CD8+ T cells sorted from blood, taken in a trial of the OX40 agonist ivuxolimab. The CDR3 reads CASSRAPDAEAFF. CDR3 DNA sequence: TGTGCCAGCAGCAGGGCTCCTGACGCTGAAGCTTTCTTT.